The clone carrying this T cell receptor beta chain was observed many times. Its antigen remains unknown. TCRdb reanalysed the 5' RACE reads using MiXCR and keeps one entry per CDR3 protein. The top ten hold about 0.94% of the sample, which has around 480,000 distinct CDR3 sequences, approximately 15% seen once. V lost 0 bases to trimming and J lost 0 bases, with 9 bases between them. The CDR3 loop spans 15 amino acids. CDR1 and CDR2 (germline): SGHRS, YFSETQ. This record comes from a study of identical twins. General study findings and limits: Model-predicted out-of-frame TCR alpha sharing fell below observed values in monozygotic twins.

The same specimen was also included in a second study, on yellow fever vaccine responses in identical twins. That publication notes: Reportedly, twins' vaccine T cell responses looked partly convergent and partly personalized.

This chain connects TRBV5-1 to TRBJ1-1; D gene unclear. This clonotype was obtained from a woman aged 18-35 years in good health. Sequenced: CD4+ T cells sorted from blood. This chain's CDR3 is CASSLEGGMNTEAFF. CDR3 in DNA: TGCGCCAGCAGCTTGGAAGGCGGAATGAACACTGAAGCTTTCTTT.